These 3 T cell receptor beta chains came from one sample sequenced in a study of cytomegalovirus exposure and HLA in healthy donors. PCR amplification relied on 60 Vbeta primers (plus 13 Jbeta primers). Sequenced by immunoSEQ multiplex PCR; TCRdb stores in-frame clones only, minus some. The sample records 120,000 to 150,000 clones, 73% being singletons. Sequencing input: PBMCs. Source of these receptors: a woman aged 40 to 55 in good health and CMV-seronegative.

V usage is TRBV5-1 and J usage is TRBJ2-3; TRBD1 aligns across 7 bases. The CDR3 length is 16 residues. Germline V gene sequence: CDR1 SGHRS, CDR2 YFSETQ. V dropped 4 bases and J dropped 0; count of bases not matched to a gene: 8. The CDR3: CASSAGTATSTDTQYF. CDR3 DNA sequence: TGCGCCAGCAGCGCCGGGACAGCAACCAGCACAGATACGCAGTATTTT.

This clone showed up just a few times. This chain links TRBV6-1 with TRBJ1-4, with D possibly matching TRBD1 (5 bases). CDR1 is MNHNS and CDR2 is SASEGT in the germline V gene. Between the trimmed V and J ends, which lost 4 bases and 0 bases, there was a span of 12 bases. The CDR3 is 16 amino acids. This CDR3 is CASSVGAGATNEKLFF. The DNA for the CDR3 is TGTGCCAGCAGTGTAGGTGCGGGGGCAACTAATGAAAAACTGTTTTTT.

The V and J genes are TRBV18 and TRBJ2-6; D unclear. The CDR3 runs to 15 residues. Trimming left V 6 bases short and J 2 bases short, with 11 bases between. Germline CDR1 KGHSH, CDR2 LQKENI. This CDR3 reads CASSAETTGANVLTF. The CDR3, as DNA: TGTGCCAGCTCTGCCGAAACTACTGGGGCCAACGTCCTGACTTTC.